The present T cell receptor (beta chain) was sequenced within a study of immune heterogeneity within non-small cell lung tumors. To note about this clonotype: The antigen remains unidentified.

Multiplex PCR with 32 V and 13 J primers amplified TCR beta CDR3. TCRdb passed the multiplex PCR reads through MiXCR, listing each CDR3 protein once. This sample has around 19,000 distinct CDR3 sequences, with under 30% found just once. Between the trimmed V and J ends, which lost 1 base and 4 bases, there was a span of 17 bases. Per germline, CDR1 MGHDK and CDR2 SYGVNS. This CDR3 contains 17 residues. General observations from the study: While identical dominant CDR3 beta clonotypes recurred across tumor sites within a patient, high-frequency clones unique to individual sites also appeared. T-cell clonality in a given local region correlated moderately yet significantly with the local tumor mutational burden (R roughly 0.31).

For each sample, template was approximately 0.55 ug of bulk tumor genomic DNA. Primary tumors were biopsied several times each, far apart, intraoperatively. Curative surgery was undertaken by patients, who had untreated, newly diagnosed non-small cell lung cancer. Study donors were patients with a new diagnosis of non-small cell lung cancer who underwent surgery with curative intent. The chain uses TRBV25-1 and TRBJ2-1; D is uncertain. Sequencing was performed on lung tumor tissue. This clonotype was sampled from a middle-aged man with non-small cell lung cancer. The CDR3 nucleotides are TGTGCCAGCAGTGAATCCAGATCGGTAGGTCGGTACAATGAGCAGTTCTTC. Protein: CASSESRSVGRYNEQFF.